The rows below give T cell receptor beta chains drawn from one sample of a study of T cell repertoires and HLA-DP antigens. Assay: immunoSEQ multiplex PCR; the TCRdb copy retains only in-frame clones and omits some. This sample yields about 2,500 clones, of which around 70% are seen a single time; about 44% belongs to the top ten. Source material: CD137- CD4+ T cells from cultured PBMCs. The receptors were sampled from a man between 60 and 70 years old in good health and CMV-seronegative. CDR3s include the opening cysteine and the closing phenylalanine or tryptophan. A D gene is named only where the DNA matches it firmly. Not every row has a clone size; where given, it reads once, few, many or a size class.

j_call d_call v_call clone_size cdr3_aa cdr3_nt
TRBJ2-1 TRBD2 TRBV30 large CAWSDSGRGNEQFF TGTGCCTGGAGTGACAGCGGGAGAGGCAATGAGCAGTTCTTC
TRBJ2-2 . TRBV11-2 . CASSLYTGELFF TGTGCCAGCAGCTTATACACCGGGGAGCTGTTTTTT
TRBJ2-5 . TRBV5-1 . CASSLEVATQETQYF TGCGCCAGCAGCTTGGAGGTAGCAACCCAAGAGACCCAGTACTTC
TRBJ2-5 TRBD2 TRBV5-1 . CASSQLAGEQETQYF TGCGCCAGCAGCCAACTAGCGGGGGAACAAGAGACCCAGTACTTC
TRBJ1-1 . TRBV11-2 few CASSPPGASNTEAFF TGTGCCAGCAGCCCCCCCGGGGCCTCGAACACTGAAGCTTTCTTT
TRBJ2-1 TRBD1 TRBV19 . CASSHRDRERDGNEQFF TGTGCCAGTAGCCACCGGGACAGGGAACGTGATGGCAATGAGCAGTTCTTC
TRBJ1-1 . TRBV5-1 . CASSLDRANTEAFF TGCGCCAGCAGCTTGGACAGAGCGAACACTGAAGCTTTCTTT
TRBJ1-1 . TRBV11-3 . CASSFHWTVEAFF TGTGCCAGCAGCTTCCATTGGACAGTAGAAGCTTTCTTT
TRBJ1-4 . TRBV7-6 . CASSRAADSNEKLFF TGTGCCAGCAGCCGGGCTGCGGACAGTAATGAAAAACTGTTTTTT
TRBJ2-1 . TRBV7-2 medium-sized CASSSTPGTPYNEQFF TGTGCCAGCAGCTCCACCCCCGGGACTCCCTACAATGAGCAGTTCTTC
TRBJ1-2 . TRBV5-4 . CASSPPGRGYGYTF TGTGCCAGCAGCCCCCCGGGACGAGGCTATGGCTACACCTTC
TRBJ2-5 . TRBV30 . CAWSVNGGSQETQYF TGTGCCTGGAGTGTCAACGGGGGATCCCAAGAGACCCAGTACTTC
TRBJ2-1 TRBD2 TRBV2 . CASSDGAGGRNEQFF TGTGCCAGCAGTGATGGGGCGGGGGGCCGGAATGAGCAGTTCTTC
TRBJ2-7 . TRBV21-1 few CASSKAAPTYEQYF TGTGCCAGCAGCAAAGCGGCACCTACCTACGAGCAGTACTTC
TRBJ2-2 . TRBV6-5 . CASSYLRQARGELFF TGTGCCAGCAGTTACTTAAGACAGGCCCGGGGGGAGCTGTTTTTT
TRBJ1-1 . TRBV6-6 . CASSYSRGGNTEAFF TGTGCCAGCAGTTACTCGAGGGGGGGAAACACTGAAGCTTTCTTT
TRBJ1-2 TRBD1 TRBV5-4 . CASQPGQRVYGYTF TGTGCCAGCCAGCCGGGACAGAGGGTCTATGGCTACACCTTC
TRBJ2-5 . TRBV6-1 once CASRGNWETQYF TGTGCCAGCCGGGGCAATTGGGAGACCCAGTACTTC
TRBJ1-1 . TRBV7-9 . CASSVRDAGPNTEAFF TGTGCCAGCAGCGTCCGGGACGCAGGACCGAACACTGAAGCTTTCTTT
TRBJ2-5 . TRBV5-5 . CASSLMGETQYF TGTGCCAGCAGCTTGATGGGAGAGACCCAGTACTTC
TRBJ2-7 . TRBV9 few CASSLHDDYEQYF TGTGCCAGCAGCCTCCATGATGACTACGAGCAGTACTTC
TRBJ2-1 TRBD2 TRBV2 . CASGRDYNNEQFF TGTGCCAGCGGCCGGGACTATAACAATGAGCAGTTCTTC
TRBJ2-6 . TRBV15 . CATSRGSGANVLTF TGTGCCACCAGCAGGGGCTCTGGGGCCAACGTCCTGACTTTC
TRBJ1-2 . TRBV5-6 . CASSLVGATQYGYTF TGTGCCAGCAGCTTGGTTGGGGCGACACAGTATGGCTACACCTTC
TRBJ2-3 . TRBV5-1 . CASSPLLDSTQYF TGCGCCAGCAGCCCGCTACTCGACAGTACGCAGTATTTT
TRBJ1-2 . TRBV25-1 . CASSENYGYTF TGTGCCAGCAGTGAAAACTATGGCTACACCTTC